This entry lists 22 T cell receptor beta chains sequenced from one sample in a study of shared clonotypes between healthy human individuals. Naive-designated CD8 cells lacked CD45RO, were positively enriched for CCR7, and omitted terminally differentiated effector memory CD45RA+ cells. TCRdb's table, derived via immunoSEQ multiplex PCR, lists solely in-frame clones and lacks some. The table lists millions of clones, about 95% of them singletons. The sample taken for sequencing was naive CD8+ T cells sorted from blood. The receptor source for this set is a young man in good health.

The chain combines TRBV19 with TRBJ2-7; 7 positions agree with TRBD1. The CDR3 contains 14 residues. The germline V gene encodes CDR1 LNHDA and CDR2 SQIVND (reference sequence). V trimming: 3 bases; J trimming: 5 bases; junction bases outside the gene matches: 7. CDR3 bases: TGTGCCAGTAGTATTTTAGGTCAGGGGGACGAGCAGTACTTC. It encodes CASSILGQGDEQYF.

The CDR3 sequence: CASSSTTGSPDEQFF. DNA for the CDR3: TGTGCCAGCAGCTCAACGACAGGGTCGCCCGATGAGCAGTTCTTC. The rearrangement links TRBV7-3 to TRBJ2-1, with TRBD1 matching over 7 bases. CDR3 size: 15 residues. Germline V lookup: CDR1 SGHTA, CDR2 FQGTGA. The ends lost 4 bases at V and 8 bases at J; junction bases unmatched: 11.

This clone was seen only once. The V call is TRBV7-9, the J call TRBJ2-1; TRBD1 is a possible D gene (5 bases). Trimming shortened V by 7 bases and J by 2 bases, and 12 bases separated the two germline ends. From germline, CDR1 is SEHNR and CDR2 FQNEAQ (reference sequence). The CDR3 spans 14 residues. The CDR3: CASTLDKTYNEQFF. Written as DNA, the CDR3 is TGTGCCAGCACCCTGGACAAAACCTACAATGAGCAGTTCTTC.

DNA of the CDR3: TGTGCCAGCAGCGGGGGACTAGCGGGAGCCGGCTACGAGCAGTACTTC. It yields the protein CASSGGLAGAGYEQYF. This rearrangement joins TRBV7-8 to TRBJ2-7; 14 positions match TRBD2. V lost 5 bases and J lost 3; bases outside the gene matches: 6. CDR1 SGHVS and CDR2 FQNEAQ come from the germline V gene. The length of the CDR3 is 16 residues.

The CDR3 nucleotides read TGTGCCAGCAGTTTATTGGGCCCCACTGGGAATCAGCCCCAGCATTTT. Amino acid sequence: CASSLLGPTGNQPQHF. The chain couples TRBV27 to TRBJ1-5; D is uncertain. Germline V gene data show CDR1 as MNHEY and CDR2 as SMNVEV (reference sequence). This CDR3 comprises 16 residues. The V gene lost 1 base and the J gene lost 4 bases, with 14 bases spanning the gap.

The chain combines TRBV2 with TRBJ2-3; D ambiguous. Trimming removed 8 bases from V and 6 bases from J, with 15 bases in between. The CDR3 has 13 residues. From germline, CDR1 is SNHLY and CDR2 FYNNEI. As DNA, the CDR3 is TGTGCCAGCGGGGTACCCGCTGGGGATACGCAGTATTTT. It translates to CASGVPAGDTQYF.

This chain connects TRBV19 to TRBJ1-5; D remains ambiguous. The germline V gene has CDR1 LNHDA and CDR2 SQIVND (reference sequence). The CDR3 runs to 15 residues. V was trimmed by 10 bases and J by 2 bases, leaving 18 bases between them. CDR3 in DNA: TGTGCCACCCAGCCCGTGGGTATTGGCAATCAGCCCCAGCATTTT. Its protein product is CATQPVGIGNQPQHF.

V gene TRBV4-3 combines with J gene TRBJ2-3; 9 bases match TRBD2. CDR1 and CDR2 from the germline V gene are LGHNA and YSLEER. V shed 3 bases, J shed 3 bases, and the junction held 4 bases outside the gene matches. This CDR3 region has 15 residues. As DNA, the CDR3 is TGCGCCAGCAGCCATCTGGGACTAGCAACAGATACGCAGTATTTT. This encodes CASSHLGLATDTQYF.

This chain connects TRBV10-2 to TRBJ2-5; 9 nucleotides align to TRBD1. The CDR3 length is 14 residues. V lost 0 bases, J lost 5 bases, and 1 base stayed unmatched. Germline V gene sequence: CDR1 WSHSY, CDR2 SAAADI. Here the CDR3 DNA reads TGCGCCAGCAGTGAGTCGGGACAGGGCGAGACCCAGTACTTC. It specifies CASSESGQGETQYF.

This clone appeared once. J is TRBJ1-2 and V is TRBV14; D perhaps matches TRBD1 (6 bases). The CDR3 has 12 residues. CDR1 and CDR2 (germline): SGHDN, FVKESK. V was pared by 4 bases and J by 10 bases, with 13 bases between. CDR3 region: CASSPRGYIYTF. CDR3 DNA sequence: TGTGCCAGCAGCCCGAGGGGGTACATCTACACCTTC.

The J gene is TRBJ2-7, the V gene TRBV7-9, with a tentative D call TRBD2 (6 bases). CDR3 length: 15 amino acids. The germline V and J ends were trimmed by 5 bases and 5 bases, with 19 bases remaining between them. Germline V CDR1 and CDR2: SEHNR, FQNEAQ (reference sequence). The CDR3 loop is CASSLDGGITDEQYF. Written as DNA, the CDR3 is TGTGCCAGCAGCCTAGACGGGGGTATTACCGACGAGCAGTACTTC.

The chain combines TRBV2 with TRBJ2-3, with 9 bases that match TRBD2. The CDR3 has 15 residues. The ends lost 5 bases at V and 4 bases at J; junction bases unmatched: 7. Per the germline V gene, CDR1 is SNHLY and CDR2 is FYNNEI. The CDR3 nucleotides are TGTGCCAGCAGTACGGGACTAGCTTGGGCAGATACGCAGTATTTT. The encoded protein is CASSTGLAWADTQYF.

The V gene is TRBV6-1, the J gene TRBJ2-1; D unclear. This CDR3 region has 15 residues. Trimming shortened V by 3 bases and J by 4 bases, and 13 bases separated the two germline ends. Germline V gene data show CDR1 as MNHNS and CDR2 as SASEGT. The CDR3 is CASSDPPNGYNEQFF. As DNA, the CDR3 is TGTGCCAGCAGTGACCCGCCTAATGGGTACAATGAGCAGTTCTTC.

CDR3 sequence: CASSLAGVYNQPQHF. The CDR3, as DNA: TGTGCCAGCAGCTTAGCAGGGGTCTACAATCAGCCCCAGCATTTT. The gene calls are TRBV7-8 and TRBJ1-5; a possible D gene is TRBD1 (5 bases). Per the germline V gene, CDR1 is SGHVS and CDR2 is FQNEAQ. Between the trimmed V and J ends, which lost 0 bases and 3 bases, there was a span of 9 bases. This CDR3 spans 15 amino acids. Full variable domain (missing parts from reference TRBV7-8 and TRBJ1-5): GAGVSQSPRYKVAKRGQDVALRCDPISGHVSLFWYQQALGQGPEFLTYFQNEAQLDKSGLPSDRFFAERPEGSVSTLKIQRTQQEDSAVYLCASSLAGVYNQPQHFGDGTRLSIL.

The chain joins TRBV29-1 to TRBJ1-1, with D possibly matching TRBD1 (5 bases). The CDR3 loop spans 16 amino acids. Per the germline V gene, CDR1 is SQVTM and CDR2 is ANQGSEA. With 0 bases removed from V and 0 bases from J, the gap between germline ends came to 14 bases. In DNA, the CDR3 is TGCAGCGTTGAAGAGGGGGAGAGCCTATTGAACACTGAAGCTTTCTTT. This translates into CSVEEGESLLNTEAFF.

The chain employs TRBV28 and TRBJ2-3; 15 nucleotides agree with TRBD2. CDR1 is MDHEN, CDR2 SYDVKM, per germline. The CDR3 extends over 18 amino acids. Trimming took 6 bases from V and 5 from J; bases not matched to a gene: 12. The CDR3 DNA follows: TGTGCCAGCAGCCTTAGCGGGACTAGCGGGGGGTATGGAGATACGCAGTATTTT. Residues: CASSLSGTSGGYGDTQYF.

The chain links TRBV28 to TRBJ2-7; perhaps TRBD2 as D (5 bases). The CDR3 has 15 amino acids. Trimming took 2 bases from V and 0 from J, leaving 11 bases between them. Germline assignment: CDR1 MDHEN and CDR2 SYDVKM. The CDR3, as DNA: TGTGCCAGCAGTTTAGGTCCTGAGGGCTCCTACGAGCAGTACTTC. Translating gives CASSLGPEGSYEQYF.

V and J are TRBV2 and TRBJ2-7; a possible D gene is TRBD1 (6 bases). Between the trimmed V and J ends, which lost 7 bases and 0 bases, there was a span of 13 bases. The CDR3 extends over 14 amino acids. CDR1 SNHLY and CDR2 FYNNEI come from the germline V gene. This CDR3 reads CASTQRGGSYEQYF. In DNA form, the CDR3 reads TGTGCCAGCACCCAGAGAGGGGGCTCCTACGAGCAGTACTTC.

V usage is TRBV2 and J usage is TRBJ2-5; D not resolved. The CDR3 totals 13 residues. Deletions cut 4 bases from V and 4 bases from J, with 10 bases between. Germline V gene data show CDR1 as SNHLY and CDR2 as FYNNEI. The CDR3 DNA sequence: TGTGCCAGCAGTGGCGGCCCAGTAGAGACCCAGTACTTC. This codes for CASSGGPVETQYF.

This clone was seen once. The genes are TRBV5-6 and TRBJ1-2, with 9 nucleotides matching TRBD1. J was trimmed by 2 bases and V by 0 bases; bases with no gene match: 2. The CDR3 length is 15 residues. Germline V lookup: CDR1 SGHDT, CDR2 YYEEEE. The CDR3: CASSLGGQGNYGYTF. The CDR3 region has the DNA TGTGCCAGCAGCTTGGGAGGACAGGGGAACTATGGCTACACCTTC.

This rearrangement joins TRBV6-1 to TRBJ2-3; possibly TRBD2 for D (5 bases). Germline assignment: CDR1 MNHNS and CDR2 SASEGT. This CDR3 has 15 residues. Trimming shortened V by 3 bases and J by 4 bases, and 14 bases separated the two germline ends. The chain's CDR3 is CASSDGPGWADTQYF. CDR3 in DNA: TGTGCCAGCAGTGATGGCCCGGGATGGGCAGATACGCAGTATTTT.

This chain joins TRBV9 and TRBJ2-1, with D perhaps being TRBD1 or TRBD2 (6 bases each). The germline CDR1 and CDR2 sequences are SGDLS and YYNGEE. CDR3 length: 14 amino acids. The V and J ends lost 0 bases and 5 bases respectively, with 9 bases between them. Here the CDR3 DNA reads TGTGCCAGCAGCGTAGAGGGGGGCAACAATGAGCAGTTCTTC. It translates to CASSVEGGNNEQFF.